This TCR beta chain comes out of a study of naive and memory T cell subsets. The study, taken as a whole, reports: Expression changes during T cell differentiation may affect RNA-based TCR counts. From naive to CM, EM and EMRA, diversity decreased and Gini increased.

The beta constant-region primer was an equimolar mix of two oligonucleotides covering TRBC1 and TRBC2. One entry per CDR3 protein, called by TCRdb with MiXCR from the UMI-ligation and nested PCR reads. The table lists 84,000 or so distinct CDR3 sequences, 7% of them singletons. The V gene's germline CDR1 is MNHNY and CDR2 SVGAGI (reference sequence). The CDR3 extends over 16 amino acids. The table lists this clonotype with many counts. Its antigen is not identified. A junction boundary mismatches the germline segment, possibly from a read error. The source of this sequence is a human donor in good health. The V and J genes are TRBV6-6 and TRBJ2-1, with 14 bases that match TRBD2. Sequenced material: central memory CD4+ T cells from blood. CDR3 in amino acids: CASSASGLAGGPRPLF. The CDR3 DNA sequence: TGTGCCAGCAGCGCCTCTGGACTAGCGGGAGGCCCCCGCCCGCTCTTC.